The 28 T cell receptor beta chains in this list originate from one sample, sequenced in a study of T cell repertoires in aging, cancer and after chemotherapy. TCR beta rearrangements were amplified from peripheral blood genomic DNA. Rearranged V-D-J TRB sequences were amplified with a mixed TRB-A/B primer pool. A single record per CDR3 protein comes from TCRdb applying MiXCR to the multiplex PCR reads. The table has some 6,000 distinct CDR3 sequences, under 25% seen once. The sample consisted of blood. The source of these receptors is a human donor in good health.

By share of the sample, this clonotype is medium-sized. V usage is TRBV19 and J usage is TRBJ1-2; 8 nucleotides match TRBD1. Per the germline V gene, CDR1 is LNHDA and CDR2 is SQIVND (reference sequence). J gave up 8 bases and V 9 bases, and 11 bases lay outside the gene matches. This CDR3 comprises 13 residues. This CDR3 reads CASSLDREGGYTF. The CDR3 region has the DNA TGTGCCAGCAGTTTGGACAGGGAAGGAGGCTACACCTTC.

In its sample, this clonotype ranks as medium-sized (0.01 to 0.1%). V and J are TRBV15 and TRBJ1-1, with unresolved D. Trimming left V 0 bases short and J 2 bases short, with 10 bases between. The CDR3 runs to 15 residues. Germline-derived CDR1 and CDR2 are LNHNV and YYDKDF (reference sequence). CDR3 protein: CATSRERWRNTEAFF. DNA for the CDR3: TGTGCCACCAGCAGAGAGAGATGGAGAAACACTGAAGCTTTCTTT.

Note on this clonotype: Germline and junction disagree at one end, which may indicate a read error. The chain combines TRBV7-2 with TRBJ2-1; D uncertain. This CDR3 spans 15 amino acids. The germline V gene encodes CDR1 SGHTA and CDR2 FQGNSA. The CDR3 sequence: CASSLVLPANNEQFF. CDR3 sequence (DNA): TGCGCCAGCAGCTTGGTTTTGCCAGCTAACAATGAGCAGTTCTTC. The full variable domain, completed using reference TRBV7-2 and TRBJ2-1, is GAGVSQSPSNKVTEKGKDVELRCDPISGHTALYWYRQSLGQGLEFLIYFQGNSAPDKSGLPSDRFSAERTGGSVSTLTIQRTQQEDSAVYLCASSLVLPANNEQFFGPGTRLTVL.

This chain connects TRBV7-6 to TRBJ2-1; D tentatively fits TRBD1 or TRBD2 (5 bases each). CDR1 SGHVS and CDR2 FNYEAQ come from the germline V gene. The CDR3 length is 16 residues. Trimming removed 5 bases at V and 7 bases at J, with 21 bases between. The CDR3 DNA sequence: TGTGCCAGCAGCCCATGGGACCACACCGCTATGAATGAGCAGTTCTTC. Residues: CASSPWDHTAMNEQFF.

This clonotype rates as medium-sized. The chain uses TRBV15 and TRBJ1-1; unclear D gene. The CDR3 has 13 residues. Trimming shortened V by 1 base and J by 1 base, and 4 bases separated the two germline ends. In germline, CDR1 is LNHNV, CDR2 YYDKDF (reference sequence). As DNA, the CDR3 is TGTGCCACCAGCAGAGGGTGGAACACTGAAGCTTTCTTT. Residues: CATSRGWNTEAFF.

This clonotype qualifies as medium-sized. As DNA, the CDR3 is TGTGCCAGCAGTTACGACAGTACCTACGAGCAGTACTTC. Its protein is CASSYDSTYEQYF. The chain carries TRBV6-5 and TRBJ2-7, with D tentatively TRBD1 (5 bases). V lost 2 bases to trimming and J lost 2 bases, with 7 bases between them. CDR3 length: 13 residues. CDR1 and CDR2 from the germline V gene are MNHEY and SVGAGI.

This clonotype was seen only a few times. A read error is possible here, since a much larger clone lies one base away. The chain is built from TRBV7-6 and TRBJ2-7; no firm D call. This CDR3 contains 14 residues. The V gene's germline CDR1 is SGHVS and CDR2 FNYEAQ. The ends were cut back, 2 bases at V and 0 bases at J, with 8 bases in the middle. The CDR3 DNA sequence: TGTGCCAGCAGCTTAAAGGCGAGCTCCTACGAGCAGTACTTC. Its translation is CASSLKASSYEQYF.

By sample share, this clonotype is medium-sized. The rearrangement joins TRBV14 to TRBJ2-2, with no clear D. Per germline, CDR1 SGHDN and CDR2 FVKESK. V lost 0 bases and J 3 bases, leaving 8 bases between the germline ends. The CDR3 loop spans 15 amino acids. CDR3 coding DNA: TGTGCCAGCAGCCAAGAGGGTAGCCACACCGGGGAGCTGTTTTTT. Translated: CASSQEGSHTGELFF.

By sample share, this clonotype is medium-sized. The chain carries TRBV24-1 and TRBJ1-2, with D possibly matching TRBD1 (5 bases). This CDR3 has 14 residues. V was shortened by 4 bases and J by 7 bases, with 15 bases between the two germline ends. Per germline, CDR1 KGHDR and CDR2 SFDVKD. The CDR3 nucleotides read TGTGCCACCAGTGACGCAGGGCCCGGTCGTGGCTACACCTTC. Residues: CATSDAGPGRGYTF.

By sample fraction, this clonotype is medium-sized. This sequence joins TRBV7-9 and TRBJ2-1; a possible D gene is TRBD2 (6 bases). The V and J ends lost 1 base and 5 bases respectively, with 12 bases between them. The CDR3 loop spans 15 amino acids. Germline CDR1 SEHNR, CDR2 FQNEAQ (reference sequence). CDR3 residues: CASSLVGRDDNEQFF. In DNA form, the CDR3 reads TGTGCCAGCAGCTTAGTCGGGCGGGACGACAATGAGCAGTTCTTC. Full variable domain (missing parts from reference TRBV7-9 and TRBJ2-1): DTGVSQNPRHKITKRGQNVTFRCDPISEHNRLYWYRQTLGQGPEFLTYFQNEAQLEKSRLLSDRFSAERPKGSFSTLEIQRTEQGDSAMYLCASSLVGRDDNEQFFGPGTRLTVL.

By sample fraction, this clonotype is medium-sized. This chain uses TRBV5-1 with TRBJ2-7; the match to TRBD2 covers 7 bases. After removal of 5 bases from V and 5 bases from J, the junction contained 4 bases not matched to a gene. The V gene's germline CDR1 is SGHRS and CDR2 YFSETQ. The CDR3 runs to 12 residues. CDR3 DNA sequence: TGCGCCAGCAGTCGAAGCGGGGACGAGCAGTACTTC. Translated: CASSRSGDEQYF.

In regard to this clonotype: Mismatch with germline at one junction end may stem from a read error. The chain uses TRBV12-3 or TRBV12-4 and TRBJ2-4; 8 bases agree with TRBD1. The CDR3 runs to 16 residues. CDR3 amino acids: CASSPWTGLAKNIQHF. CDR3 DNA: TGTGCCAGCAGTCCCTGGACAGGGTTAGCCAAAAACATTCAGCACTTC.

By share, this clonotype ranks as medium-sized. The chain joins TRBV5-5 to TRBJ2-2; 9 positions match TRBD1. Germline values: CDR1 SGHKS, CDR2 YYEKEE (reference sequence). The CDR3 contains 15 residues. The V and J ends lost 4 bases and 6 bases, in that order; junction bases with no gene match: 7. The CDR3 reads CASSSRDRAPGELFF. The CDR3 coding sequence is TGTGCCAGCAGCAGCCGGGACAGGGCCCCCGGGGAGCTGTTTTTT.

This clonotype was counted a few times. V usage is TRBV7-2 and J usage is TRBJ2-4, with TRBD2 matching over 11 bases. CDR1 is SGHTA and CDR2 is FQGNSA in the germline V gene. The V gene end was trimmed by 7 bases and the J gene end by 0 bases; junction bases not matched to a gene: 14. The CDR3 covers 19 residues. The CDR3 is CASTQLAGALTLAKNIQYF. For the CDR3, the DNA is TGTGCCAGCACCCAACTAGCGGGGGCCCTCACCTTAGCCAAAAACATTCAGTACTTC.

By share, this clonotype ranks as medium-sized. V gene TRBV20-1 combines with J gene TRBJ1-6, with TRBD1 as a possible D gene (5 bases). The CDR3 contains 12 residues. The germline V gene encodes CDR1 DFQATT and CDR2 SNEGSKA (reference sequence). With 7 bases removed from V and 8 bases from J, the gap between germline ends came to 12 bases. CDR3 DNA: TGCAGTGTGAACCAGGGCGATTCACCCCTCCACTTT. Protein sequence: CSVNQGDSPLHF.

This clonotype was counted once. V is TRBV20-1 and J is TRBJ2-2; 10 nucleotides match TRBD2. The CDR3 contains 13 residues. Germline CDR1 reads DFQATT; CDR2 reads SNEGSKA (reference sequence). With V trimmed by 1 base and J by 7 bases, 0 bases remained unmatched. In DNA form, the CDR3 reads TGCAGTGCTAGAGCTAGCGGGGGCGGGGAGCTGTTTTTT. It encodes CSARASGGGELFF.

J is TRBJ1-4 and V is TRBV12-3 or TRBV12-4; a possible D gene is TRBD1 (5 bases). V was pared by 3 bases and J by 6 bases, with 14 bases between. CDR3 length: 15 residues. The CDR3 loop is CASSLRGGADEKLFF. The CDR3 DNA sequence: TGTGCCAGCAGTTTGAGGGGAGGGGCTGATGAAAAACTGTTTTTT.

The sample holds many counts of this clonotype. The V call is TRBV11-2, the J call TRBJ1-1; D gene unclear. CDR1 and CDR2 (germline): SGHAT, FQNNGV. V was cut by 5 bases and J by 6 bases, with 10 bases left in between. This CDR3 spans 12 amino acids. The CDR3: CASSHGGSEAFF. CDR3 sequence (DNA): TGTGCCAGCAGCCATGGCGGCTCTGAAGCTTTCTTT. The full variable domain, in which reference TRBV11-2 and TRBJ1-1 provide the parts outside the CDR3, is EAGVAQSPRYKIIEKRQSVAFWCNPISGHATLYWYQQILGQGPKLLIQFQNNGVVDDSQLPKDRFSAERLKGVDSTLKIQPAKLEDSAVYLCASSHGGSEAFFGQGTRLTVV.

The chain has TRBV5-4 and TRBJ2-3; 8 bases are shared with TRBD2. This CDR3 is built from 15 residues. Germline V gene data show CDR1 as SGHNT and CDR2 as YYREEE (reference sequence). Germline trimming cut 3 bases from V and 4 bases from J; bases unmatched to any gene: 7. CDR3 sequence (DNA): TGTGCCAGCAGCTCAAGGGGACTAGTATCAGATACGCAGTATTTT. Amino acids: CASSSRGLVSDTQYF.

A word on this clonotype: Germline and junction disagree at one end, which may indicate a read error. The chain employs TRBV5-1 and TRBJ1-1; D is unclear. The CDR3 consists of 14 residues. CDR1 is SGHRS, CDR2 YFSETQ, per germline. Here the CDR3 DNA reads TGCGTCAGCAGCTTGTCCGGCATGAACACTGAAGCTTTCTTT. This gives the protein CVSSLSGMNTEAFF.

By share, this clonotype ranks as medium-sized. CDR3 loop: CATSTSQVSEQYV. The CDR3 DNA reads TGTGCCACCAGCACTTCACAGGTTTCGGAGCAGTACGTC. This chain connects TRBV15 to TRBJ2-7; D is perhaps TRBD1 (5 bases). This CDR3 is 13 amino acids long. Germline V CDR1 and CDR2: LNHNV, YYDKDF (reference sequence). V gave up 4 bases and J gave up 7 bases, with 14 bases separating them.

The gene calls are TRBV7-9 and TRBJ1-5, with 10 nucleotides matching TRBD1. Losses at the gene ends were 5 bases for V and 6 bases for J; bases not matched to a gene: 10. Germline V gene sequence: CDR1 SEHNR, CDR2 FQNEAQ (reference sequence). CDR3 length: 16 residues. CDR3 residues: CASSARAGTGVQPQHF. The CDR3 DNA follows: TGTGCCAGCAGCGCACGGGCCGGGACAGGGGTTCAGCCCCAGCATTTT.

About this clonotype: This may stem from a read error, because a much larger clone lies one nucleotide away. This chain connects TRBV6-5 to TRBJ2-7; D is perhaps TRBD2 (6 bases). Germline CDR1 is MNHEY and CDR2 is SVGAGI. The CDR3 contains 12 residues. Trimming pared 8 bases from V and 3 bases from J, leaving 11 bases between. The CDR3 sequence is CASRGAVYEQYV. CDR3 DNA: TGTGCCAGCCGCGGGGCAGTCTACGAGCAGTACGTC.

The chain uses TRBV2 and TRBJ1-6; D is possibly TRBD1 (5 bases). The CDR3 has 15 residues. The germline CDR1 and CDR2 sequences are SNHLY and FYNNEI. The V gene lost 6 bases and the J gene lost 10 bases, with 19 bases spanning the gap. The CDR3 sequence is CASRAREGPTSPLHF. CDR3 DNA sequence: TGTGCCAGCAGAGCCAGGGAGGGGCCAACCTCACCCCTCCACTTT.

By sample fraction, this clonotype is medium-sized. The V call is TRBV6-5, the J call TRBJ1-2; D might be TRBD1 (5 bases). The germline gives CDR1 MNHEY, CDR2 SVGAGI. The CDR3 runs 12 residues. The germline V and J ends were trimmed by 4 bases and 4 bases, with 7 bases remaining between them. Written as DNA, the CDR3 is TGTGCCAGCAGTTCAGGGTTCTATGGCTACACCTTC. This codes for CASSSGFYGYTF.

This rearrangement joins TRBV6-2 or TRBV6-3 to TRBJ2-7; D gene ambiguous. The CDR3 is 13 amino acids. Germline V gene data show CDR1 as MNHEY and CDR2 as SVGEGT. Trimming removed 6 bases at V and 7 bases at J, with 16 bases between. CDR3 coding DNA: TGTGCCAGCAGGCCGGACGGCCCAGGAGAGCAGTACGTC. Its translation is CASRPDGPGEQYV.

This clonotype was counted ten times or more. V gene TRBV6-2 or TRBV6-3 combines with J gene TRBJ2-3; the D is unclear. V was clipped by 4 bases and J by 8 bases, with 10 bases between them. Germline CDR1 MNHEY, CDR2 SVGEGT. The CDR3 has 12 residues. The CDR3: CASSLGSVTQYF. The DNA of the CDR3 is TGTGCCAGCAGTTTGGGGTCCGTTACGCAGTATTTT.

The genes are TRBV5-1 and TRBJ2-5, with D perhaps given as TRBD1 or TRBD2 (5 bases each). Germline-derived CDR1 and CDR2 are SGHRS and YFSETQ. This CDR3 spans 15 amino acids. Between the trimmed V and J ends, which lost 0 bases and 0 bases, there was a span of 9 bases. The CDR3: CASSLGGRYQETQYF. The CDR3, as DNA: TGCGCCAGCAGCTTGGGGGGACGGTACCAAGAGACCCAGTACTTC.